One and the same sample provided the 24 T cell receptor beta chains below, sequenced in a study of cytomegalovirus exposure and HLA in healthy donors. With 60 Vbeta and 13 Jbeta primers, the PCR was carried out. Repertoires were generated with immunoSEQ multiplex PCR, while TCRdb's copy carries only in-frame clones and drops some. In the table there are about 120,000 clones, 80% of which are singletons. Sequenced sample: PBMCs. The receptor source for this set is a female donor in good health and CMV-seropositive.

This sequence joins TRBV29-1 and TRBJ1-2, with a weak D call TRBD1 (6 bases). The CDR3 totals 12 residues. Trimming left V 8 bases short and J 3 bases short, with 13 bases between. Per the germline V gene, CDR1 is SQVTM and CDR2 is ANQGSEA. The CDR3 loop reads CSTHRDDYGYTF. CDR3 in DNA: TGCAGCACTCACAGGGATGACTATGGCTACACCTTC.

The J gene is TRBJ2-2, the V gene TRBV5-1; TRBD2 might be the D (6 bases). CDR1 is SGHRS, CDR2 YFSETQ, per germline. This CDR3 has 15 residues. Trimming cost V 4 bases and J 2 bases, with 12 bases left between them. The CDR3 nucleotides read TGCGCCAGCAGCATCGGGACTCCTAACACCGGGGAGCTGTTTTTT. Protein: CASSIGTPNTGELFF. Drawing the rest from reference TRBV5-1 and TRBJ2-2, the complete variable domain is KAGVTQTPRYLIKTRGQQVTLSCSPISGHRSVSWYQQTPGQGLQFLFEYFSETQRNKGNFPGRFSGRQFSNSRSEMNVSTLELGDSALYLCASSIGTPNTGELFFGEGSRLTVL.

This clone came up once. The chain has TRBV7-3 and TRBJ1-6; TRBD1 matches at 7 bases. Germline lookup yields CDR1 SGHTA and CDR2 FQGTGA. This CDR3 region has 13 residues. Trimming cost V 5 bases and J 9 bases; bases outside gene matches: 4. The CDR3 bases are TGTGCCAGCAGCCCGACAGGGACTTCACCCCTCCACTTT. Its translation: CASSPTGTSPLHF.

J is TRBJ1-2 and V is TRBV6-6, with D perhaps matching TRBD1 (6 bases). V lost 5 bases to trimming and J lost 0 bases, with 10 bases between them. CDR3 length: 14 residues. Germline assignment: CDR1 MNHNY and CDR2 SVGAGI (reference sequence). CDR3 region: CASSARTANYGYTF. The CDR3 coding sequence is TGTGCCAGCAGTGCTCGGACAGCTAACTATGGCTACACCTTC.

The chain joins TRBV6-5 to TRBJ2-6; D gene ambiguous. This CDR3 is 14 amino acids long. Trimming shortened V by 8 bases and J by 1 base, and 9 bases separated the two germline ends. Germline CDR1 reads MNHEY; CDR2 reads SVGAGI. Here the CDR3 reads CASCPRSGANVLTF. The DNA of the CDR3 is TGTGCCAGCTGCCCCCGGTCTGGGGCCAACGTCCTGACTTTC.

The chain employs TRBV30 and TRBJ1-2; TRBD1 agrees at 7 bases. The trim removed 5 bases at V and 7 bases at J, leaving 4 bases unmatched. The CDR3 spans 11 residues. The germline gives CDR1 GTSNPN, CDR2 SVGIG (reference sequence). The CDR3 coding sequence is TGTGCCTGGGGGCAGGGGGGTGGCTACACCTTC. It codes for CAWGQGGGYTF.

This chain links TRBV27 with TRBJ2-7; the D gene is possibly TRBD2 (6 bases). CDR1 and CDR2 from the germline V gene are MNHEY and SMNVEV (reference sequence). Trimming shortened V by 5 bases and J by 2 bases, and 13 bases separated the two germline ends. The CDR3 has 14 amino acids. This chain's CDR3 is CASSSLGGAYEQYF. The CDR3 DNA reads as TGTGCCAGCAGTAGCTTGGGCGGGGCCTACGAGCAGTACTTC.

This chain links TRBV19 with TRBJ1-2, with D unresolved. The CDR3 runs to 12 residues. Germline assignment: CDR1 LNHDA and CDR2 SQIVND (reference sequence). Trimming stripped 1 base from V and 8 bases from J, with 8 bases between. The CDR3 DNA is TGTGCCAGTAGTATAGGCGGTGGAGGCTACACCTTC. Protein: CASSIGGGGYTF. The full variable domain, rest sourced from reference TRBV19 and TRBJ1-2, is DGGITQSPKYLFRKEGQNVTLSCEQNLNHDAMYWYRQDPGQGLRLIYYSQIVNDFQKGDIAEGYSVSREKKESFPLTVTSAQKNPTAFYLCASSIGGGGYTFGSGTRLTVV.

CDR3 sequence reads: CASSYSVTESYEQYF. DNA of the CDR3: TGTGCCAGCAGTTACTCGGTAACAGAATCCTACGAGCAGTACTTC. The chain has TRBV6-5 and TRBJ2-7; D is undetermined. The V end lost 0 bases, the J end lost 1 base, and 10 bases lay between the germline ends. Germline V lookup: CDR1 MNHEY, CDR2 SVGAGI. The CDR3 is made up of 15 amino acids.

The chain is built from TRBV29-1 and TRBJ1-4; D is unresolved. The CDR3 sequence is 11 residues long. V dropped 5 bases and J dropped 17 bases, with 18 bases sitting between them. Germline V CDR1 and CDR2: SQVTM, ANQGSEA. DNA for the CDR3: TGCAGCGTTAATTTCGAGGCCGCGCAATTTTTT. This encodes CSVNFEAAQFF.

The rearrangement uses TRBV7-9 and TRBJ1-1; 10 positions agree with TRBD1. CDR3 size: 16 residues. With V trimmed by 6 bases and J by 3 bases, 10 bases remained unmatched. The germline CDR1 and CDR2 sequences are SEHNR and FQNEAQ (reference sequence). The CDR3 DNA follows: TGTGCCAGCAGACCTCAATCCGGGACAGGGGACACTGAAGCTTTCTTT. Amino acid sequence: CASRPQSGTGDTEAFF.

The rearrangement links TRBV5-4 to TRBJ2-7; TRBD1 agrees at 8 bases. Germline lookup yields CDR1 SGHNT and CDR2 YYREEE (reference sequence). The V gene end was trimmed by 4 bases and the J gene end by 3 bases; junction bases not matched to a gene: 6. The CDR3 length is 14 residues. The CDR3 here is CASSQGRGRYEQYF. CDR3 bases: TGTGCCAGCAGCCAGGGCAGGGGGCGCTACGAGCAGTACTTC. Full variable domain (outside the CDR3, taken from reference TRBV5-4 and TRBJ2-7): ETGVTQSPTHLIKTRGQQVTLRCSSQSGHNTVSWYQQALGQGPQFIFQYYREEENGRGNFPPRFSGLQFPNYSSELNVNALELDDSALYLCASSQGRGRYEQYFGPGTRLTVT.

The chain employs TRBV6-1 and TRBJ2-2; D not resolved. The CDR3 length is 18 residues. CDR1 and CDR2 (germline): MNHNS, SASEGT. The germline V and J ends were trimmed by 4 bases and 0 bases, with 18 bases remaining between them. In DNA form, the CDR3 reads TGTGCCAGCAGTGCCCCGACATTTCAGCTACCGAACACCGGGGAGCTGTTTTTT. It specifies CASSAPTFQLPNTGELFF.

The rearrangement joins TRBV28 to TRBJ1-4; the D gene is possibly TRBD1 (6 bases). Trimming removed 6 bases at V and 8 bases at J, with 19 bases between. Germline V gene data show CDR1 as MDHEN and CDR2 as SYDVKM. The length of the CDR3 is 15 residues. The CDR3 region is CASRTEQGSNEKLFF. The CDR3 DNA reads as TGTGCCAGCAGGACGGAACAGGGCTCCAACGAAAAACTGTTTTTT.

This clone showed up just a few times. V and J are TRBV19 and TRBJ1-2; TRBD1 matches 7 bases. The CDR3 totals 13 residues. In germline, CDR1 is LNHDA, CDR2 SQIVND (reference sequence). With 10 bases clipped from V and 3 bases from J, the junction kept 8 bases outside the gene matches. The CDR3 spells CATMGGQYYGYTF. The CDR3 region has the DNA TGTGCCACCATGGGGGGACAGTACTATGGCTACACCTTC.

The chain couples TRBV5-4 to TRBJ1-5; D unresolved. CDR3 length: 14 amino acids. Germline CDR1 and CDR2: SGHNT and YYREEE (reference sequence). V shed 5 bases and J shed 4 bases, with 13 bases lying between them. The CDR3 spells CASSYPGPNQPQHF. CDR3 nucleotide sequence: TGTGCCAGCAGTTATCCTGGGCCTAATCAGCCCCAGCATTTT.

The chain employs TRBV28 and TRBJ2-7; the D gene is possibly TRBD2 (5 bases). The V end lost 5 bases, the J end lost 4 bases, and 15 bases lay between the germline ends. Germline V CDR1 and CDR2: MDHEN, SYDVKM. The CDR3 contains 14 residues. The CDR3 DNA follows: TGTGCCAGCAGTCCCGGAGGAGGAATGTACGAGCAGTACTTC. Protein sequence: CASSPGGGMYEQYF.

The chain uses TRBV19 and TRBJ2-7; 9 bases agree with TRBD2. The CDR3 totals 14 residues. The germline V gene encodes CDR1 LNHDA and CDR2 SQIVND (reference sequence). Losses at the gene ends were 3 bases for V and 3 bases for J; bases not matched to a gene: 3. The CDR3 nucleotides are TGTGCCAGTAGTATCACTAGCGGGTACTACGAGCAGTACTTC. Translating it yields CASSITSGYYEQYF.

This clone came up once. This chain joins TRBV10-2 and TRBJ2-5; 10 nucleotides line up with TRBD1. From germline, CDR1 is WSHSY and CDR2 SAAADI. V was clipped by 8 bases and J by 7 bases; unmatched bases: 10. CDR3 length equals 14 residues. CDR3 nucleotides: TGCGCCAGCTTTGAGGGACAGGGGCTTGGGACCCAGTACTTC. It is translated as CASFEGQGLGTQYF.

J is TRBJ1-5 and V is TRBV19; weak D call: TRBD1 (5 bases). Per germline, CDR1 LNHDA and CDR2 SQIVND (reference sequence). V gave up 4 bases and J gave up 4 bases, with 8 bases separating them. The CDR3 runs 13 residues. CDR3 loop: CASSSGGNQPQHF. CDR3 nucleotides: TGTGCCAGTAGTAGCGGGGGTAATCAGCCCCAGCATTTT. The variable domain in full, with the rest retrieved from reference TRBV19 and TRBJ1-5, is DGGITQSPKYLFRKEGQNVTLSCEQNLNHDAMYWYRQDPGQGLRLIYYSQIVNDFQKGDIAEGYSVSREKKESFPLTVTSAQKNPTAFYLCASSSGGNQPQHFGDGTRLSIL.

The rearrangement uses TRBV25-1 and TRBJ2-3, with D tentatively TRBD1 (6 bases). V lost 3 bases, J lost 2 bases, and 12 bases lay in between. Germline V lookup: CDR1 MGHDK, CDR2 SYGVNS. CDR3 length equals 15 residues. CDR3 nucleotide sequence: TGTGCCAGCAGTGAGTTGGACAGACTCACAGATACGCAGTATTTT. It is translated as CASSELDRLTDTQYF.

This chain connects TRBV7-2 to TRBJ1-6; D may be TRBD1 (5 bases). The CDR3 extends over 15 amino acids. V was clipped by 2 bases and J by 10 bases, with 15 bases between them. Germline-derived CDR1 and CDR2 are SGHTA and FQGNSA. This CDR3 reads CASSLMGRASSPLHF. CDR3 bases: TGTGCCAGCAGCTTAATGGGCAGGGCCTCCTCACCCCTCCACTTT.

The rearrangement uses TRBV5-4 and TRBJ2-7, with 13 positions matching TRBD2. Germline trimming cut 0 bases from V and 8 bases from J; bases unmatched to any gene: 5. The CDR3 totals 15 residues. Germline V gene sequence: CDR1 SGHNT, CDR2 YYREEE (reference sequence). The CDR3 reads CASSLVGTSGEKQYF. The CDR3 DNA is TGTGCCAGCAGCTTGGTGGGGACTAGCGGGGAAAAGCAGTACTTC.

This clone was seen a single time. The rearrangement links TRBV6-5 to TRBJ2-3, with TRBD2 matching over 14 bases. Looked up from germline, CDR1 is MNHEY and CDR2 is SVGAGI. V was pared by 2 bases and J by 5 bases, with 3 bases of the junction left unmatched. The CDR3 covers 16 residues. CDR3 sequence (DNA): TGTGCCAGCAGTTACACGACTAGCGGGGGGGGAGATACGCAGTATTTT. Translated, it gives CASSYTTSGGGDTQYF.